This T cell receptor (beta chain) was sequenced for a study of early stage breast cancer tumors. Turning to the study itself: Around 10-fold was the mean read coverage per sample.

Blood replicates held 0.5 ug DNA, tumor or normal breast about 1.5 ug, two each. The repertoire was sequenced with immunoSEQ multiplex PCR; TCRdb's copy has only in-frame clones and lacks some. The sample includes 5,500 to 7,000 clones, around 67% of them seen just once. Normal breast often needed roughly 90-320 mg of tissue for enough DNA. The table lists this clone with a few counts. Its antigen is not identified. The CDR3 loop spans 17 amino acids. Germline V lookup: CDR1 MGHRA, CDR2 YSYEKL. V gave up 2 bases and J gave up 2 bases; unmatched junction bases: 11. Study observations and caveats: Compared with adjacent normal breast tissue, tumors showed about 2.3-fold greater T cell density and higher clonality.

The sequenced sample was normal breast tissue next to the tumor. The chain couples TRBV4-1 to TRBJ2-7; 8 positions agree with TRBD2. The TCR comes from a person aged 40 to 49 with breast cancer. The CDR3 protein is CASSQPRTSLTPYEQYF. The CDR3 nucleotides read TGCGCCAGCAGCCAACCCAGGACTAGCCTTACCCCCTACGAGCAGTACTTC.